This TCR beta chain is drawn from a study of cytomegalovirus exposure and HLA in healthy donors. V gave up 4 bases and J gave up 8 bases; unmatched junction bases: 4. This CDR3 is 13 amino acids long. From germline, CDR1 is SGHNT and CDR2 YYREEE (reference sequence). Measured with immunoSEQ multiplex PCR; TCRdb has only the in-frame clones, and not every one. The sample yields approximately 200,000 clones, 85% to 90% seen once. This receptor was obtained from a woman aged 18-29 years in good health and CMV-seronegative. V usage is TRBV5-4 and J usage is TRBJ1-4; 8 positions agree with TRBD1. The sequencing sample was made of PBMCs. CDR3 loop: CASSRQGSEKLFF. The CDR3 nucleotides read TGTGCCAGCAGCCGACAGGGGAGCGAAAAACTGTTTTTT.